This T cell receptor (beta chain) was retrieved from a study of blood T cells in healthy people across ages. CDR3 size: 13 residues. V lost 10 bases, J lost 6 bases, and 18 bases lay in between. CDR1 is MNHNS and CDR2 is SASEGT in the germline V gene. Through a sample-barcoded 5' primer and a J-beta primer mix, a second PCR was run for roughly 6 to 12 cycles. Each cDNA was tagged by a template-switch adaptor containing 12 random nucleotides. TCRdb re-called the 5' RACE reads with MiXCR, one entry per CDR3 protein. The sample has hundreds of thousands of distinct CDR3 sequences; over 40% are singletons.

The clonotype was recovered from a woman aged 80 or older in good health. V is TRBV6-1 and J is TRBJ1-1; a possible D gene is TRBD1 (6 bases). The sequenced sample was blood. The CDR3 bases are TGTGCCACAGGGAGGCAGGGGAAGGCTGAAGCTTTCTTT. Translation gives CATGRQGKAEAFF.